The TCR beta chain described here comes from a study of Graves' ophthalmopathy and Graves' hyperthyroidism. CDR3 regions of TCR beta were amplified from RNA transcripts. An opening RT-PCR round employed HTBI primers and preceded a second-round multiplex PCR. TCRdb called the multiplex PCR reads again in MiXCR, with one record for every CDR3 protein. In the table there are roughly 610,000 distinct CDR3 sequences, about a fifth of which are singletons. Germline V gene sequence: CDR1 SGHAT, CDR2 FQNNGV. Deletions cut 4 bases from V and 1 base from J, with 16 bases between. The CDR3 sequence is 16 residues long. This clonotype has at least ten counts.

The receptor was isolated from a woman aged 18 to 35 with stable Graves' hyperthyroidism. Some clones in this sample may be carry-over from other donors' samples. The sequenced sample was peripheral blood. This sequence joins TRBV11-2 and TRBJ2-5; possible D gene TRBD2, 6 bases. CDR3 sequence: CASSSFRDWLQETQYF. CDR3 in DNA: TGTGCCAGCAGCTCGTTCCGGGACTGGCTCCAAGAGACCCAGTACTTC. Variable domain in full (rest from reference TRBV11-2 and TRBJ2-5): EAGVAQSPRYKIIEKRQSVAFWCNPISGHATLYWYQQILGQGPKLLIQFQNNGVVDDSQLPKDRFSAERLKGVDSTLKIQPAKLEDSAVYLCASSSFRDWLQETQYFGPGTRLLVL.